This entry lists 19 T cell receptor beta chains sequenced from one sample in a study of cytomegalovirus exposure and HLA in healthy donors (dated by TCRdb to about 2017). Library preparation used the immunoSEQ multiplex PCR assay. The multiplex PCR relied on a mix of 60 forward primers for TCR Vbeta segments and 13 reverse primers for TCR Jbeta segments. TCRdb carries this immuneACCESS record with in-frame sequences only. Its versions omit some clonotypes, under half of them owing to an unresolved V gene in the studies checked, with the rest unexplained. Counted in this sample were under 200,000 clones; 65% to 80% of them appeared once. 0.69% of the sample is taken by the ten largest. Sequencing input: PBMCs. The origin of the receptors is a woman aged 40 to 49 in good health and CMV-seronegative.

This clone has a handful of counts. CDR3 nucleotide sequence: TGCGCCAGCAGCTTAGGGGGTGGCGTTGGGGGCTACACCTTC. Protein sequence: CASSLGGGVGGYTF. The chain couples TRBV5-1 to TRBJ1-2, with D possibly being TRBD1 (6 bases). Germline V gives CDR1 SGHRS, CDR2 YFSETQ. Trimming took off 2 bases at V and 8 bases at J, with 16 bases between the two ends. This CDR3 has 14 residues.

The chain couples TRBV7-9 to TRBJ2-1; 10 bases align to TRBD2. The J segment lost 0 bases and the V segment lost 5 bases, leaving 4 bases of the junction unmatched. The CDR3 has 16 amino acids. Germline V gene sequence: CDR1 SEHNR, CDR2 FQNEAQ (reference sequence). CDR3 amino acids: CASSRSGGDSYNEQFF. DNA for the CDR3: TGTGCCAGCAGCCGGAGCGGGGGGGACTCCTACAATGAGCAGTTCTTC.

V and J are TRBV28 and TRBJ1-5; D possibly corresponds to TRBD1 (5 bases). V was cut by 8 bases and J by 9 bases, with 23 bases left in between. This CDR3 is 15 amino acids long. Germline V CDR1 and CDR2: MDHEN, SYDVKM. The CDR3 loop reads CASGLPGPPLRPQHF. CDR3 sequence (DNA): TGTGCCAGCGGACTACCGGGACCCCCATTGAGGCCCCAGCATTTT.

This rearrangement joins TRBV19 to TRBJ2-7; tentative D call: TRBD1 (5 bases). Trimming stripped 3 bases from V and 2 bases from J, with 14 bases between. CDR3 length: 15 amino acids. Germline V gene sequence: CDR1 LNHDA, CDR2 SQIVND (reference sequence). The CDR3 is CASSIGAVQPYEQYF. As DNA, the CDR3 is TGTGCCAGTAGTATTGGGGCGGTACAACCCTACGAGCAGTACTTC.

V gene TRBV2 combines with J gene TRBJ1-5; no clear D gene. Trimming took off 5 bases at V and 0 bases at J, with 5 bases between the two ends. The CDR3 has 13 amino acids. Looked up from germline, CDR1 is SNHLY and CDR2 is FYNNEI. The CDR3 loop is CASSPYSNQPQHF. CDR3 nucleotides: TGTGCCAGCAGTCCGTATAGCAATCAGCCCCAGCATTTT. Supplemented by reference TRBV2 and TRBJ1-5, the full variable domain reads EPEVTQTPSHQVTQMGQEVILRCVPISNHLYFYWYRQILGQKVEFLVSFYNNEISEKSEIFDDQFSVERPDGSNFTLKIRSTKLEDSAMYFCASSPYSNQPQHFGDGTRLSIL.

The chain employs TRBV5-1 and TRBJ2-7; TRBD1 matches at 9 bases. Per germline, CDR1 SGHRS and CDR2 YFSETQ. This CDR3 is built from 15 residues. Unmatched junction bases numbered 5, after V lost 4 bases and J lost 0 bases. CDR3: CASSPGQGSSYEQYF. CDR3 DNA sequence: TGCGCCAGCAGCCCGGGACAGGGAAGCTCCTACGAGCAGTACTTC. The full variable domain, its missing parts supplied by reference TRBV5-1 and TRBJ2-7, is KAGVTQTPRYLIKTRGQQVTLSCSPISGHRSVSWYQQTPGQGLQFLFEYFSETQRNKGNFPGRFSGRQFSNSRSEMNVSTLELGDSALYLCASSPGQGSSYEQYFGPGTRLTVT.

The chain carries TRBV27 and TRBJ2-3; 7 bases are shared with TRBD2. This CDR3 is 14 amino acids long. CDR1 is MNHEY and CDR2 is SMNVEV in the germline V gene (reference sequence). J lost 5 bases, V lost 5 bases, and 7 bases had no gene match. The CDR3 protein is CASSKTTSLDTQYF. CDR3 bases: TGTGCCAGCAGTAAGACGACTAGCTTAGATACGCAGTATTTT.

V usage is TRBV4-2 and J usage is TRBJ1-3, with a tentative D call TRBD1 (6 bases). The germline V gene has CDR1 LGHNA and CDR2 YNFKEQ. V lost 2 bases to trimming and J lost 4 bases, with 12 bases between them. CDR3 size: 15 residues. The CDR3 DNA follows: TGTGCCAGCAGCCAATCAACAGGGCCCGGAAACACCATATATTTT. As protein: CASSQSTGPGNTIYF.

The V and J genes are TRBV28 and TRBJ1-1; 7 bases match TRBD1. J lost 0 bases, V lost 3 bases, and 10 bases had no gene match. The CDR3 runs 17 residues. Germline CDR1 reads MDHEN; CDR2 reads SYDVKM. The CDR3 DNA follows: TGTGCCAGCAGTTTCCCTTGGGACAGCCCCATGAACACTGAAGCTTTCTTT. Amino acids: CASSFPWDSPMNTEAFF.

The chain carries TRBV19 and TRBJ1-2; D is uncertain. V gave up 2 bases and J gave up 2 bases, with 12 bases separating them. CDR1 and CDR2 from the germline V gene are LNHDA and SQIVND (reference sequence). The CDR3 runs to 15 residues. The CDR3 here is CASSIQDGKNYGYTF. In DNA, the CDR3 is TGTGCCAGTAGTATACAGGACGGGAAGAACTATGGCTACACCTTC.

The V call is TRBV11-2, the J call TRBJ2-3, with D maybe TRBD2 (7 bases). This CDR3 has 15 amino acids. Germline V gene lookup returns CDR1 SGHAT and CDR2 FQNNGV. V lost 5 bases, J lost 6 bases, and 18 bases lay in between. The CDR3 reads CASSRVGGLGDTQYF. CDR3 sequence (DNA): TGTGCCAGCAGCCGAGTGGGGGGGCTAGGGGATACGCAGTATTTT.

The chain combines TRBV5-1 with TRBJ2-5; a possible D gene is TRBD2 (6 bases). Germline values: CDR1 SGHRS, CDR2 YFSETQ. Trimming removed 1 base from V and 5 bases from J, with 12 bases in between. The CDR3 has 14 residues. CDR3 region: CASSLQGLGETQYF. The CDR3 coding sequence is TGCGCCAGCAGCTTGCAGGGACTGGGTGAGACCCAGTACTTC.

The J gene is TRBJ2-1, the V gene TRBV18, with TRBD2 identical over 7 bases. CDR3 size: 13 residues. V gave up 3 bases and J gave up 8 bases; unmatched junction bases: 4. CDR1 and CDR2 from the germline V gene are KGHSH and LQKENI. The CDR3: CASSPREQDEQFF. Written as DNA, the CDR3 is TGTGCCAGCTCACCGCGGGAGCAGGATGAGCAGTTCTTC.

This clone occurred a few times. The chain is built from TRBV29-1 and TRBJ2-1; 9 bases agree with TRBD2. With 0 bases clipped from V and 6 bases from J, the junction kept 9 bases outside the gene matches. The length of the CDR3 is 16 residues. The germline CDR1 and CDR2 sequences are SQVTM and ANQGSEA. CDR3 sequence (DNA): TGCAGCGTTGAAGATTACGGCGGGAGGGCCGCCAATGAGCAGTTCTTC. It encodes CSVEDYGGRAANEQFF.

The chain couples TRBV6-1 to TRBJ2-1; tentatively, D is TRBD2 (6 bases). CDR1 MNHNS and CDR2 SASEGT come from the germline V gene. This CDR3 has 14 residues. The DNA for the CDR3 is TGTGGAACGGGACGGGAGCCACCTTTCGATGAGCAGTTCTTC. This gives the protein CGTGREPPFDEQFF.

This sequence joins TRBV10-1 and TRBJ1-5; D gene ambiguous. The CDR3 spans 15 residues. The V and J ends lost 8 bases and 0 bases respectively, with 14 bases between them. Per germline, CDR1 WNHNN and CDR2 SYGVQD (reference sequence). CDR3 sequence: CASSRPYTSNQPQHF. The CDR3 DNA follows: TGCGCCAGCTCTAGACCCTACACTAGCAATCAGCCCCAGCATTTT.

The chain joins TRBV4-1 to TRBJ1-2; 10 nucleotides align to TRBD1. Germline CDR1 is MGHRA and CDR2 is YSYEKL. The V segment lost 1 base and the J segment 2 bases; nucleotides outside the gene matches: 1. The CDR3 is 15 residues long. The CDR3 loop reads CASSQGGQGNYGYTF. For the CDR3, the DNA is TGCGCCAGCAGCCAAGGGGGACAGGGGAACTATGGCTACACCTTC.

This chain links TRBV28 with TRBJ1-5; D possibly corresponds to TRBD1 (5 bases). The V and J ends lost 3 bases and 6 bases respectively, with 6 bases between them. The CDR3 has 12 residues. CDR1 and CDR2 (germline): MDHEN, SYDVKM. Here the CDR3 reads CASSFGAQPQHF. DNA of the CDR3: TGTGCCAGCAGTTTTGGGGCTCAGCCCCAGCATTTT.

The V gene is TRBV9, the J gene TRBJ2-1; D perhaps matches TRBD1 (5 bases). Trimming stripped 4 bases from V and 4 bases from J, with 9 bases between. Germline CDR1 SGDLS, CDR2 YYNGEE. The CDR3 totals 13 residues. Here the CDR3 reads CASSLTVYNEQFF. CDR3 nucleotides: TGTGCCAGCAGCTTGACAGTTTACAATGAGCAGTTCTTC. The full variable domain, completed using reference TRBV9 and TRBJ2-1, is DSGVTQTPKHLITATGQRVTLRCSPRSGDLSVYWYQQSLDQGLQFLIQYYNGEERAKGNILERFSAQQFPDLHSELNLSSLELGDSALYFCASSLTVYNEQFFGPGTRLTVL.